The 23 T cell receptor delta chains below come from one sample, sequenced in a study of gamma-delta T cells after stem cell transplantation. TCRdb used CATT to re-call clones from the RT-PCR reads. Here the sample spans over 5,000 delta-chain clones, approximately 1.9% being singletons. The sequencing sample was made of gamma-delta T cells. The origin of the receptors is a human donor. It is not recorded whose cells these are; they may come from a transplant donor.

Of note for this clone: TCRdb shows a much larger clone's protein in place of this DNA's translation, and the two differ at residue 9, likely through a read error; the protein shown is translated from the DNA. This chain uses TRDV2 with TRDJ1; 9 bases align to TRDD3. With V trimmed by 0 bases and J by 1 base, 20 bases remained unmatched. The CDR3 is 21 amino acids. CDR1 and CDR2 (germline): GEAIGNYY, EKD. CDR3 residues: CACDTVGSAGGLSPLTDKLIF. The CDR3 coding sequence is TGTGCCTGTGACACCGTGGGGAGTGCTGGGGGATTGAGTCCTCTCACCGATAAACTCATCTTT.

This clone showed up just a few times. The protein that TCRdb holds for this DNA derives from a much larger clone and differs from the translated DNA at residue 15, which likely indicates a read error; the protein shown here is translated from the DNA. The chain joins TRDV2 to TRDJ1; the match to TRDD3 covers 12 bases. In germline, CDR1 is GEAIGNYY, CDR2 EKD. The CDR3 totals 19 residues. The DNA of the CDR3 is TGTGCCTGTGACACCCTTTCCAGGAGTACTGGGGGATACACCAATAAACTCATCTTT. Amino acids: CACDTLSRSTGGYTNKLIF.

Details on this clone: One base separates it from a far larger clone, so it is likely a read error. Other DNA sequences in the sample encode the same CDR3. The rearrangement uses TRDV2 and TRDJ1, with TRDD3 identical over 8 bases. The CDR3 covers 18 residues. CDR1 is GEAIGNYY, CDR2 EKD, per germline. V lost 1 base and J lost 4; bases outside the gene matches: 16. The CDR3 nucleotides read TGTGCCTGTGACACGGTATCCTCTGGGGGAACCACAAACGATAAACTCATCTTT. Protein: CACDTVSSGGTTNDKLIF.

This clone was seen only a few times. TCRdb's protein for this DNA is that of a much larger clone and differs from the translation at residue 7, likely a read error; the protein shown is the DNA translation. This sequence joins TRDV2 and TRDJ1; no reliable D call. The germline V gene encodes CDR1 GEAIGNYY and CDR2 EKD. The ends were cut back, 0 bases at V and 2 bases at J, with 12 bases in the middle. The CDR3 consists of 15 residues. The CDR3 sequence: CACDTVWMETDKLIF. In DNA form, the CDR3 reads TGTGCCTGTGACACCGTTTGGATGGAAACCGATAAACTCATCTTT.

In its sample, this clone was seen a few times. TCRdb's protein, taken from a much larger clone, differs from this DNA's translation at residue 4, likely owing to a read error; the protein displayed comes from the DNA. The J gene is TRDJ1, the V gene TRDV2; 8 bases line up with TRDD3. The CDR3 runs to 19 residues. Trimming at V came to 5 bases and at J to 0 bases, leaving 19 bases not matched to a gene. Germline CDR1 and CDR2: GEAIGNYY and EKD. The CDR3 nucleotides read TGTGCCTGTGGCGGTGTGCTCGGCTCTACTGGGGGGTACACCGATAAACTCATCTTT. This gives the protein CACGGVLGSTGGYTDKLIF.

As concerns this clone: This could be a read error, since a much larger clone is one nucleotide away. At the DNA level, this CDR3 is encoded by other sequences in the same sample as well. This rearrangement joins TRDV2 to TRDJ1; TRDD3 matches at 8 bases. Germline CDR1 reads GEAIGNYY; CDR2 reads EKD. This CDR3 spans 15 amino acids. The CDR3 DNA sequence: TGTGCCTGTGACCCCTTGTTACTTCCGGGGGATAAGCTCATCTTT. Its translation is CACDPLLLPGDKLIF.

Turning to this clone: A read error is the likely source, as a far larger clone sits one nucleotide away. The sample has other DNA sequences that encode this CDR3 too. The chain couples TRDV2 to TRDJ2, with TRDD3 matching over 10 bases. With 3 bases clipped from V and 4 bases from J, the junction kept 10 bases outside the gene matches. The CDR3 is 17 residues long. Germline loops: CDR1 GEAIGNYY, CDR2 EKD. CDR3 sequence (DNA): TGTGCCTGTGACCAGGTACTGGGGGATGGGGGGACAGCACAACTCTTCTTT. Protein product: CACDQVLGDGGTAQLFF.

For this clone: The TCRdb protein, from a much larger clone, departs from this DNA's translation at residue 11, likely by read error; the protein shown derives from the DNA. The chain recombines TRDV2 with TRDJ1; 9 bases fit TRDD3. CDR3 length equals 18 residues. V lost 2 bases, J lost 0 bases, and 12 bases stayed unmatched. Looked up from germline, CDR1 is GEAIGNYY and CDR2 is EKD. The CDR3: CACDNVLGEARYTDKLIF. The DNA for the CDR3 is TGTGCCTGTGACAACGTACTGGGGGAGGCAAGGTACACCGATAAACTCATCTTT.

In its sample, this clone was seen a few times. TCRdb pairs this DNA with a much larger clone's protein that differs at residue 12, likely a read error; the protein shown was translated from the DNA. The chain recombines TRDV2 with TRDJ1, with 12 bases identical to TRDD3. The CDR3 contains 19 residues. J was trimmed by 0 bases and V by 1 base; bases with no gene match: 11. CDR1 is GEAIGNYY, CDR2 EKD, per germline. The CDR3 nucleotides are TGTGCCTGTGACACGCTAGGGAACTGGGGGATACAGAACACCGATAAACTCATCTTT. It codes for CACDTLGNWGIQNTDKLIF.

A few counts support this clone. This chain uses TRDV2 with TRDJ3; 9 nucleotides align to TRDD3. The CDR3 is made up of 22 amino acids. Germline CDR1 reads GEAIGNYY; CDR2 reads EKD. Trimming at V came to 0 bases and at J to 0 bases, leaving 14 bases not matched to a gene. This CDR3 reads CACDTARAGGSLSSWDTRQMFF. The CDR3 DNA follows: TGTGCCTGTGACACCGCCCGTGCTGGGGGATCCCTAAGCTCCTGGGACACCCGACAGATGTTTTTC.

A few counts support this clone. In DNA, the CDR3 is TGTGCCTGTGACAAACTCCGGGGGCCCAACCCGCTGATCTTT. Protein sequence: CACDKLRGPNPLIF. The V and J genes are TRDV2 and TRDJ1, with D possibly matching TRDD3 (5 bases). Trimming took 2 bases from V and 14 from J, leaving 23 bases between them. From germline, CDR1 is GEAIGNYY and CDR2 EKD. CDR3 size: 14 residues.

Comments on this clone: The TCRdb record carries a much larger clone's protein, which differs from this DNA's translation at residue 4; a read error is the likely cause, and the protein listed here is the DNA translation. The J gene is TRDJ1, the V gene TRDV2, with 8 nucleotides matching TRDD3. Germline CDR1 reads GEAIGNYY; CDR2 reads EKD. The CDR3 sequence is 15 residues long. CDR3 sequence: CACATVGGYTDKLIF. The CDR3 nucleotides are TGTGCCTGTGCCACCGTTGGGGGATACACCGATAAACTCATCTTT.

The table lists this clone with a few counts. A far larger clone is only one base removed, so a read error is likely. Within the sample, other DNA sequences also encode this same CDR3. J is TRDJ1 and V is TRDV2; 7 bases match TRDD3. The V gene end was trimmed by 3 bases and the J gene end by 1 base; junction bases not matched to a gene: 4. In germline, CDR1 is GEAIGNYY, CDR2 EKD. This CDR3 is built from 14 residues. CDR3 protein: CACDWAGGTDKLIF. The CDR3 coding sequence is TGTGCCTGTGACTGGGCTGGGGGCACCGATAAACTCATCTTT.

The sample holds a few counts of this clone. A read error is the likely source, as a far larger clone sits one nucleotide away. The same CDR3 is also encoded by other DNA sequences in this sample. V and J are TRDV2 and TRDJ1; 13 bases map to TRDD3. The CDR3 is 18 residues long. The V gene's germline CDR1 is GEAIGNYY and CDR2 EKD. CDR3 bases: TGTGCCTGTGACCCCCTTCGTACTGGGGGATACGAAGCCGATAAACTTATCTTT. This codes for CACDPLRTGGYEADKLIF.

A remark on this clone: The translation of this DNA and the TCRdb protein of a much larger clone differ at residue 5, probably owing to a read error; the protein shown here is translated from the DNA. For the CDR3, the DNA is TGTGCCTGTGACAGGCCCTTAGGGGATACTTTCGGCACCGATAAACTCATCTTT. It yields the protein CACDRPLGDTFGTDKLIF. The chain is built from TRDV2 and TRDJ1, with 8 bases matching TRDD3. V lost 2 bases, J lost 1 base, and 14 bases stayed unmatched. Looked up from germline, CDR1 is GEAIGNYY and CDR2 is EKD. The CDR3 totals 18 residues.

Concerning this clone itself: The mismatch at residue 9 between this DNA's translation and the TCRdb protein of a much larger clone likely reflects a read error; the protein shown is translated from the DNA. The gene calls are TRDV2 and TRDJ1; 8 positions agree with TRDD3. The V and J ends lost 2 bases and 0 bases, in that order; junction bases with no gene match: 4. This CDR3 has 15 amino acids. The germline CDR1 and CDR2 sequences are GEAIGNYY and EKD. The CDR3 loop is CACDKLGGNTDKLIF. The DNA for the CDR3 is TGTGCCTGTGACAAACTGGGGGGTAACACCGATAAACTCATCTTT.

With regard to this clone: A much larger clone differs by one base, so this may be a read error. The sample carries other DNA sequences with the same CDR3. The chain carries TRDV2 and TRDJ1; D not certain. This CDR3 has 19 amino acids. Germline loops: CDR1 GEAIGNYY, CDR2 EKD. The CDR3 protein is CACDTVGKVKLVDTDKLIF. The CDR3 nucleotides read TGTGCCTGTGACACCGTCGGGAAGGTGAAGTTGGTTGACACCGATAAACTCATCTTC.

The rearrangement links TRDV2 to TRDJ1, with TRDD3 matching over 12 bases. This CDR3 region has 20 residues. Germline trimming cut 3 bases from V and 2 bases from J; bases unmatched to any gene: 18. Germline V lookup: CDR1 GEAIGNYY, CDR2 EKD. The CDR3 coding sequence is TGTGCCTGTGACCCACTTGTCCTGGGGGATACGCAGTTGGGGACCGATAAACTCATCTTT. This gives the protein CACDPLVLGDTQLGTDKLIF.

Relative to its sample, this clone is medium-sized. Other DNA sequences in the same sample also yield this CDR3. The rearrangement joins TRDV2 to TRDJ1; TRDD3 agrees at 7 bases. Germline V CDR1 and CDR2: GEAIGNYY, EKD. The CDR3 extends over 17 amino acids. After removal of 3 bases from V and 0 bases from J, the junction contained 12 bases not matched to a gene. The CDR3 DNA reads as TGTGCCTGTGACGGTTTGGGGGAGAGCACGTACACCGATAAACTCATCTTT. Protein product: CACDGLGESTYTDKLIF.

In this sample, this clone turned up a few times. The V call is TRDV2, the J call TRDJ1, with TRDD3 matching 10 bases. Germline loops: CDR1 GEAIGNYY, CDR2 EKD. Trimming removed 2 bases from V and 0 bases from J; junction bases left unmatched: 8. The CDR3 is 17 residues long. CDR3 DNA sequence: TGTGCCTGTGACAATCTGGGGGATAGAACCCACACCGATAAACTCATCTTT. Translated: CACDNLGDRTHTDKLIF.

This clone was seen more than once but under ten times. Since a far larger clone is one base different, this is likely a read error. This same CDR3 is encoded by further DNA sequences in the sample. The V call is TRDV2, the J call TRDJ3; TRDD3 agrees at 13 bases. The CDR3 length is 21 residues. The germline V gene encodes CDR1 GEAIGNYY and CDR2 EKD. The CDR3 DNA reads TGTGCCTGTGACACACTGGGGGATACGCGGTATTCGAGTTGGGACACCCGACAGATGTTTTTT. Its translation: CACDTLGDTRYSSWDTRQMFF.

As to this clone: With a much larger clone just one base away, this may be a read error. J is TRDJ1 and V is TRDV2, with 13 bases fitting TRDD3. The CDR3 is made up of 17 amino acids. Germline CDR1 is GEAIGNYY and CDR2 is EKD. The J segment lost 10 bases and the V segment lost 3 bases, leaving 16 bases of the junction unmatched. The CDR3 loop reads CACDPVLGDTQGSGLIF. CDR3 in DNA: TGTGCCTGTGACCCTGTACTGGGGGATACGCAAGGGTCGGGACTCATCTTT.

About this clone itself: TCRdb's protein for this DNA is that of a much larger clone and differs from the translation at residue 13, likely a read error; the protein shown is the DNA translation. The CDR3 coding sequence is TGTGCCTGTGACAGCCTGGGGGATACCCCCGATAAACGCATCTTT. It encodes CACDSLGDTPDKRIF. The chain uses TRDV2 and TRDJ1; 11 bases line up with TRDD3. Per germline, CDR1 GEAIGNYY and CDR2 EKD. This CDR3 has 15 residues.